A selection of T cell receptor beta chains follows, all from one sample in a study of T-cell reconstitution after alpha-beta-depleted transplantation in children. TCRdb reprocessed the PCR reads with MiXCR, giving one entry per CDR3 protein. The sample yields 120,000 to 150,000 distinct CDR3 sequences, around 8.8% seen once. This specimen consisted of PBMCs, mostly from graft donor cells, obtained 180 days after TCRalphabeta/CD19-depleted stem cell transplant. These receptors were collected from a female patient younger than 10 who had a stem cell transplant for congenital amegakaryocytic thrombocytopenia, so the T cells may come from the graft donor. Both conserved end residues are part of each CDR3.

V: TRBV20-1; J: TRBJ2-1; CDR3: CSARSGVSGVSYNEQFF
V: TRBV12-3/TRBV12-4; J: TRBJ2-3; CDR3: CASSPWGTDTQYF
V: TRBV20-1; J: TRBJ1-5; CDR3: CSARDVRGQPQHF
V: TRBV28; J: TRBJ2-2; CDR3: CASSIYTGSTGELFF
V: TRBV20-1; J: TRBJ2-7; CDR3: CSARDLYEQYF
V: TRBV28; J: TRBJ1-2; CDR3: CASSLLGAGASGYTF
V: TRBV12-3/TRBV12-4; J: TRBJ1-5; CDR3: CASSLTQDQPQHF
V: TRBV6-5; J: TRBJ2-7; CDR3: CACSYSTGVLYEQYF
V: TRBV10-2; J: TRBJ2-3; CDR3: CASSGSTDTQYF
V: TRBV29-1; J: TRBJ2-1; CDR3: CSAPGMHNEQFF
V: TRBV29-1; J: TRBJ2-7; CDR3: CSVRTSGSNLRFDEQYF
V: TRBV12-3/TRBV12-4; J: TRBJ2-7; CDR3: CASKGREQYF
V: TRBV7-9; J: TRBJ1-2; CDR3: CASSKNSVPYGYTF
V: TRBV28; J: TRBJ2-7; CDR3: CASSLPGWYEQYF
V: TRBV12-3/TRBV12-4; J: TRBJ1-4; CDR3: CASSPLGLSNEKLFF
V: TRBV2; J: TRBJ1-1; CDR3: CASTRMGNTEAFF
V: TRBV10-3; J: TRBJ1-2; CDR3: CAISDSGTGAYEGYTF
V: TRBV20-1; J: TRBJ2-7; CDR3: CSARSVGQGAYEQYF
V: TRBV12-3/TRBV12-4; J: TRBJ2-1; CDR3: CASTILWGNEQFF
V: TRBV2; J: TRBJ1-5; CDR3: CASSEARSGQPQHF
V: TRBV28; J: TRBJ1-5; CDR3: CASSFLDTGNQPQHF
V: TRBV6-2/TRBV6-3; J: TRBJ1-1; CDR3: CASSNLPGGLNTEAFF
V: TRBV9; J: TRBJ1-2; CDR3: CASSLGVEGYTF
V: TRBV29-1; J: TRBJ1-1; CDR3: CSVEKGLNTEAFF
V: TRBV15; J: TRBJ2-3; CDR3: CATSSSGGKTDTQYF
V: TRBV12-3/TRBV12-4; J: TRBJ2-2; CDR3: CASRPRVVWAGELFF
V: TRBV20-1; J: TRBJ1-4; CDR3: CSAGTGPTNEKLFF
V: TRBV5-1; J: TRBJ2-3; CDR3: CASSHPGTDTQYF